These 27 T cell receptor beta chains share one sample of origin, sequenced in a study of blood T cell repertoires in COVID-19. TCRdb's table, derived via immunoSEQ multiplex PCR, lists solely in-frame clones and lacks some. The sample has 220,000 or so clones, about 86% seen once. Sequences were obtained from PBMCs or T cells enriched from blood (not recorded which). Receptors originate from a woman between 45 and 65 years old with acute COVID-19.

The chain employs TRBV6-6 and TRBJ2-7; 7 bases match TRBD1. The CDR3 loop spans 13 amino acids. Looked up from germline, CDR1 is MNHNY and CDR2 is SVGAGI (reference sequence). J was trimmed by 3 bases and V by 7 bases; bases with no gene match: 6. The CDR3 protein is CASTPSGGYEQYF. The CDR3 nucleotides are TGTGCCAGCACCCCTTCAGGGGGCTACGAGCAGTACTTC.

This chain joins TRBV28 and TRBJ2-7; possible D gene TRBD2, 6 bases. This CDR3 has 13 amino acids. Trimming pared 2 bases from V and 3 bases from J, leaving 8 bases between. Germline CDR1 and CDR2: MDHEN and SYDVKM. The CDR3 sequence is CASSLGGIYEQYF. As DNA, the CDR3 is TGTGCCAGCAGTTTAGGAGGGATCTACGAGCAGTACTTC.

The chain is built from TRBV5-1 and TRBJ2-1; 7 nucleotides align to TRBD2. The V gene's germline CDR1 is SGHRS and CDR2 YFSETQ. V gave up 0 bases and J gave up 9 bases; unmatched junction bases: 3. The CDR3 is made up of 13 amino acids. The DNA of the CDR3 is TGCGCCAGCAGCTTGGGAGGGGAGGGTGAGCAGTTCTTC. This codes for CASSLGGEGEQFF.

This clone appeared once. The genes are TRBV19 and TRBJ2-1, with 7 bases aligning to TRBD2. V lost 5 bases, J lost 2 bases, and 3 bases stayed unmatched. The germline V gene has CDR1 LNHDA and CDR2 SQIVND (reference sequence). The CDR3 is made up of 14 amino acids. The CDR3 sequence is CASSFSGTYNEQFF. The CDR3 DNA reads TGTGCCAGTAGTTTCAGCGGGACCTACAATGAGCAGTTCTTC. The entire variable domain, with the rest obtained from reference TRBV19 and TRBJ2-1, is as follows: DGGITQSPKYLFRKEGQNVTLSCEQNLNHDAMYWYRQDPGQGLRLIYYSQIVNDFQKGDIAEGYSVSREKKESFPLTVTSAQKNPTAFYLCASSFSGTYNEQFFGPGTRLTVL.

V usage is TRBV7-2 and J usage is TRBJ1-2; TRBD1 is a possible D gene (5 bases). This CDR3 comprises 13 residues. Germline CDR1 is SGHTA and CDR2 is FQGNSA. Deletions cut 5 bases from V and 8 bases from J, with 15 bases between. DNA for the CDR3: TGTGCCAGCAGCCCTGACAGAAATCGGGGCTACACCTTC. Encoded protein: CASSPDRNRGYTF.

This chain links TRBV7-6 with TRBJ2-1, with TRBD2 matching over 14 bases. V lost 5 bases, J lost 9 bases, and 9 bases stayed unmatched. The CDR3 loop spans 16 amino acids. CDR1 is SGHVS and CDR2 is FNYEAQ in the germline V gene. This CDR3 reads CASSPPGLAGVLEQFF. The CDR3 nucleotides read TGTGCCAGCAGCCCACCGGGACTAGCGGGAGTTCTTGAGCAGTTCTTC. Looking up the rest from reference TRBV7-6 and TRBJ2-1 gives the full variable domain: GAGVSQSPRYKVTKRGQDVALRCDPISGHVSLYWYRQALGQGPEFLTYFNYEAQQDKSGLPNDRFSAERPEGSISTLTIQRTEQRDSAMYRCASSPPGLAGVLEQFFGPGTRLTVL.

The CDR3 region has the DNA TGCAGCGTTGAAGATCGGGAGACCCAGTACTTC. Its translation is CSVEDRETQYF. The rearrangement links TRBV29-1 to TRBJ2-5; D is undetermined. The CDR3 is 11 amino acids. The germline gives CDR1 SQVTM, CDR2 ANQGSEA. V was pared by 0 bases and J by 5 bases, with 4 bases between.

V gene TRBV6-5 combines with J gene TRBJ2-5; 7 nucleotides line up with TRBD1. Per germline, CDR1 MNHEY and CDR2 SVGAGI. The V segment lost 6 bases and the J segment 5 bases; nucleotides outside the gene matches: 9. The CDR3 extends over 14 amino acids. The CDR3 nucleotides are TGTGCCAGCAGATCAAACAGGGGCCGGGAGACCCAGTACTTC. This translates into CASRSNRGRETQYF.

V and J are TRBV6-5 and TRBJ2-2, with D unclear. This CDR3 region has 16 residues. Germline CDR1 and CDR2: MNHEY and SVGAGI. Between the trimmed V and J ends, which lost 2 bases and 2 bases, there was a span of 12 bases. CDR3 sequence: CASSYSPIRNTGELFF. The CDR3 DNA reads TGTGCCAGCAGTTACAGCCCGATTCGTAACACCGGGGAGCTGTTTTTT.

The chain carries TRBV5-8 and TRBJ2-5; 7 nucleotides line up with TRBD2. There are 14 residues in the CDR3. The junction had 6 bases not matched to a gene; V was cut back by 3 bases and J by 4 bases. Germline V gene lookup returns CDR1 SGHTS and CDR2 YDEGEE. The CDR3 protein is CASSSWGGRETQYF. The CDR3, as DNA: TGTGCCAGCAGCTCGTGGGGGGGTAGAGAGACCCAGTACTTC.

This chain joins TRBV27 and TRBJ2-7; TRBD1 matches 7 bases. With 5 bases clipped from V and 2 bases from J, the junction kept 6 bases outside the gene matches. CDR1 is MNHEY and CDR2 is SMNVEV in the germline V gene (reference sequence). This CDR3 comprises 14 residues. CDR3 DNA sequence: TGTGCCAGCAGTCCCTCGGGACAGCCCTACGAGCAGTACTTC. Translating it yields CASSPSGQPYEQYF.

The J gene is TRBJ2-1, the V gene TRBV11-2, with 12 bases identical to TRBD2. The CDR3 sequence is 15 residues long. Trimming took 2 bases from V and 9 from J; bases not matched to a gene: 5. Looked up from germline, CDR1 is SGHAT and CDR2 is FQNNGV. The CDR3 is CASSLTSGRLAEQFF. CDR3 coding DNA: TGTGCCAGCAGCTTAACTAGCGGGAGGCTTGCTGAGCAGTTCTTC.

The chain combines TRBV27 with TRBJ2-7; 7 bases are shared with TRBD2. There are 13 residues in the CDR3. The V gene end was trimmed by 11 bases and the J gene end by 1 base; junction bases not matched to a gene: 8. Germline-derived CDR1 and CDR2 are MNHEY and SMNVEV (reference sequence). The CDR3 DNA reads TGTGCCGGCCGACTAGCTCAGTCCTACGAGCAGTACTTC. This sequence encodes CAGRLAQSYEQYF.

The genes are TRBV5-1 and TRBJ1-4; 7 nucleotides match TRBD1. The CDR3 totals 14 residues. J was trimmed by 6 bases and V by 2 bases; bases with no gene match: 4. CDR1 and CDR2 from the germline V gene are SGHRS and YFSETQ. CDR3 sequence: CASSLQGRDEKLFF. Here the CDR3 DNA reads TGCGCCAGCAGCTTACAGGGGCGGGATGAAAAACTGTTTTTT.

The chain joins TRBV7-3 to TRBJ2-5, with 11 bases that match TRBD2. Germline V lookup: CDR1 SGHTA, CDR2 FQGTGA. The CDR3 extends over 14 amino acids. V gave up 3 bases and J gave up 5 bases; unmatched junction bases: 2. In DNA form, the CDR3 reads TGTGCCAGCAGCTTCTCTAGCGGGGGGGAGACCCAGTACTTC. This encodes CASSFSSGGETQYF.

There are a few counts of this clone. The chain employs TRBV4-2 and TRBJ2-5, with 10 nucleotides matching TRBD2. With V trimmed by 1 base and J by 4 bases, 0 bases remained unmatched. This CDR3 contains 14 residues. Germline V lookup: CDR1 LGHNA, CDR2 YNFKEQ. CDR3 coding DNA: TGTGCCAGCAGCCAAGGACTAGCGGGAGAGACCCAGTACTTC. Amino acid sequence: CASSQGLAGETQYF.

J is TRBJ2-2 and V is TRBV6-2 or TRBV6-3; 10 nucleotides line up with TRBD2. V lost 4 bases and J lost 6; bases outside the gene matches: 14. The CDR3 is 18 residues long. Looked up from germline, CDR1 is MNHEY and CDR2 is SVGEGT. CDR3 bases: TGTGCCAGCAGTTTCGAGGCTAGCGGGAGCCGGCGGCCCGGGGAGCTGTTTTTT. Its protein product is CASSFEASGSRRPGELFF.

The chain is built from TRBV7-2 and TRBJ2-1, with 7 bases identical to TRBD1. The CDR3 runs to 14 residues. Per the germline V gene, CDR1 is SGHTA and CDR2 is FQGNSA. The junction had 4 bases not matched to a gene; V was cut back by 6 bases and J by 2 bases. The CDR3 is CASSPTGAYNEQFF. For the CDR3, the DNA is TGTGCCAGCAGTCCAACAGGGGCCTACAATGAGCAGTTCTTC.

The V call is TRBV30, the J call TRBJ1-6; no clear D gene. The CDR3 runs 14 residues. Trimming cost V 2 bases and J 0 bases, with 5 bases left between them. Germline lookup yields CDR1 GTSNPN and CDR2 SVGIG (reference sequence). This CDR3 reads CAWSTFSYNSPLHF. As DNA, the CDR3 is TGTGCCTGGAGTACTTTCTCCTATAATTCACCCCTCCACTTT. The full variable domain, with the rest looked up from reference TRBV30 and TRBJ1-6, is SQTIHQWPATLVQPVGSPLSLECTVEGTSNPNLYWYRQAAGRGLQLLFYSVGIGQISSEVPQNLSASRPQDRQFILSSKKLLLSDSGFYLCAWSTFSYNSPLHFGNGTRLTVT.

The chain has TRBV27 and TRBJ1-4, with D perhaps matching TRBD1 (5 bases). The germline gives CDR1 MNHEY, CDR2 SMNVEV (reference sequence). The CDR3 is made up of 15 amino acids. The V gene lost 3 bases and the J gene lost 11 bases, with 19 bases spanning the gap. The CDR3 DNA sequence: TGTGCCAGCAGTTTTTCGGGCAGGGTGGGTAGCAAACTGTTTTTT. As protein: CASSFSGRVGSKLFF.

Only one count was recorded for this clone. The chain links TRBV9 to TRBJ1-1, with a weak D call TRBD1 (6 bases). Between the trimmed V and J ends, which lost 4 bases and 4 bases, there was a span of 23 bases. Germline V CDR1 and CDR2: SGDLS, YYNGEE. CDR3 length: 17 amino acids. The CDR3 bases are TGTGCCAGCAGCCCGCGGGGGGCGGACGAACACCGCACTGAAGCTTTCTTT. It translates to CASSPRGADEHRTEAFF. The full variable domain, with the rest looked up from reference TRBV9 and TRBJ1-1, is DSGVTQTPKHLITATGQRVTLRCSPRSGDLSVYWYQQSLDQGLQFLIQYYNGEERAKGNILERFSAQQFPDLHSELNLSSLELGDSALYFCASSPRGADEHRTEAFFGQGTRLTVV.

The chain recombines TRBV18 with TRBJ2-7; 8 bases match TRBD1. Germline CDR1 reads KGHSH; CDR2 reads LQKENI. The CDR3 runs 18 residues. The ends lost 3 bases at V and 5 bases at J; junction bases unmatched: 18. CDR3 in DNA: TGTGCCAGCTCACCGACGGGACAGGCAAGGAGGCTTTCCCACGAGCAGTACTTC. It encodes CASSPTGQARRLSHEQYF.

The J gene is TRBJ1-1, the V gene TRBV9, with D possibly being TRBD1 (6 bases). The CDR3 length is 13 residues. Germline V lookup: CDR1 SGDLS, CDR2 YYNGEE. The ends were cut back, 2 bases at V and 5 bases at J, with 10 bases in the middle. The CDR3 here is CASSVTGKTEAFF. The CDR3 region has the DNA TGTGCCAGCAGCGTTACAGGGAAAACTGAAGCTTTCTTT. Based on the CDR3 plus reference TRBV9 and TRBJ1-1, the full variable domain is DSGVTQTPKHLITATGQRVTLRCSPRSGDLSVYWYQQSLDQGLQFLIQYYNGEERAKGNILERFSAQQFPDLHSELNLSSLELGDSALYFCASSVTGKTEAFFGQGTRLTVV.

CDR3 sequence (DNA): TGTGCCAGCAGCTTGAGCCCTAGCAATCAGCCCCAGCATTTT. This gives the protein CASSLSPSNQPQHF. The chain uses TRBV5-6 and TRBJ1-5; D is unclear. The CDR3 has 14 amino acids. Germline V gene lookup returns CDR1 SGHDT and CDR2 YYEEEE. V was clipped by 1 base and J by 0 bases, with 5 bases between them. Combining the CDR3 with reference TRBV5-6 and TRBJ1-5 gives the whole variable domain DAGVTQSPTHLIKTRGQQVTLRCSPKSGHDTVSWYQQALGQGPQFIFQYYEEEERQRGNFPDRFSGHQFPNYSSELNVNALLLGDSALYLCASSLSPSNQPQHFGDGTRLSIL.

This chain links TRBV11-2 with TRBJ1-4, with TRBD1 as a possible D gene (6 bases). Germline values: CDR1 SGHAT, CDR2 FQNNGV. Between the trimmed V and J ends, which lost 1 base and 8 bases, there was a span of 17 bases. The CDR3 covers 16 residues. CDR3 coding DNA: TGTGCCAGCAGCTTAGTCGTGCGGGGGCTGGGGGAAAAACTGTTTTTT. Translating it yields CASSLVVRGLGEKLFF.

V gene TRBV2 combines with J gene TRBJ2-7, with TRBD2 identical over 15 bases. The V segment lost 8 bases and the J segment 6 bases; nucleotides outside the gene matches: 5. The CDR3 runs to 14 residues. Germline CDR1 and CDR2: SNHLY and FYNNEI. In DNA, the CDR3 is TGTGCCAGCCGGGGGGGACTAGCGGGAGGCGAGCAGTACTTC. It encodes CASRGGLAGGEQYF.

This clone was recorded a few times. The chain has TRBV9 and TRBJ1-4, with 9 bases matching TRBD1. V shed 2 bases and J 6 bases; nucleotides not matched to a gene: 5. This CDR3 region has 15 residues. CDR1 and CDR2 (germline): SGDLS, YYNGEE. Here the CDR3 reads CASSVTGGRDEKLFF. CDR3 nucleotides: TGTGCCAGCAGCGTTACAGGGGGCCGGGATGAAAAACTGTTTTTT.